These 11 T cell receptor beta chains were all obtained from the same sample, sequenced in a study of identical twins. TCRdb re-called the 5' RACE reads through MiXCR, storing one row per CDR3 protein. The sample lists about 890,000 distinct CDR3 sequences; about 12% were seen once. The data also belong to a second study, concerning yellow fever vaccine responses in identical twins.

The sequencing sample was made of PBMCs. The origin of the receptors is a woman between 18 and 29 years old in good health.

Only a few counts were recorded for this clonotype. This chain connects TRBV6-5 to TRBJ2-1, with D perhaps matching TRBD2 (5 bases). From germline, CDR1 is MNHEY and CDR2 SVGAGI. V lost 6 bases, J lost 10 bases, and 10 bases lay in between. The CDR3 sequence is 11 residues long. This CDR3 reads CASRNSGEQFF. For the CDR3, the DNA is TGTGCCAGCAGAAACTCGGGAGAGCAGTTCTTC.

The chain links TRBV28 to TRBJ2-7; possibly TRBD1 for D (6 bases). V lost 10 bases to trimming and J lost 5 bases, with 42 bases between them. Germline lookup yields CDR1 MDHEN and CDR2 SYDVKM. The CDR3 runs to 21 residues. The CDR3: CANSIEALENNTFRDIHEQYV. In DNA, the CDR3 is TGTGCCAACTCGATTGAGGCGCTCGAAAACAACACCTTCCGGGACATCCACGAGCAGTACGTC.

V and J are TRBV5-1 and TRBJ2-1; TRBD2 agrees at 10 bases. Germline V gene sequence: CDR1 SGHRS, CDR2 YFSETQ. CDR3 length equals 15 residues. Trimming cost V 5 bases and J 6 bases; bases outside gene matches: 8. CDR3 DNA sequence: TGCGCCAGCAGAAGCAGGACTAGCGGATCCAATGAGCAGTTCTTC. Its translation: CASRSRTSGSNEQFF.

There are a few counts of this clonotype. The CDR3 bases are TGTGCCAGCAGCTTGAGACTAGCGGGAGAATCCTACGAGCAGTACTTC. It yields the protein CASSLRLAGESYEQYF. The chain uses TRBV7-9 and TRBJ2-7, with 12 bases matching TRBD2. The CDR3 sequence is 16 residues long. CDR1 and CDR2 (germline): SEHNR, FQNEAQ (reference sequence). Unmatched junction bases numbered 4, after V lost 3 bases and J lost 1 base.

The chain couples TRBV6-1 to TRBJ1-1, with unresolved D. V was clipped by 8 bases and J by 11 bases, with 21 bases between them. CDR3 length: 13 residues. Germline CDR1 is MNHNS and CDR2 is SASEGT. CDR3 nucleotide sequence: TGTGCCAGCCGAAATCTGAGAATAGGGCTGGCTTTCTTT. This encodes CASRNLRIGLAFF.

On this clonotype: The junction does not match germline at one end; this may be a read error. This chain connects TRBV5-5 to TRBJ2-5, with 11 bases identical to TRBD2. Germline lookup yields CDR1 SGHKS and CDR2 YYEKEE (reference sequence). The CDR3 sequence is 13 residues long. The CDR3, as DNA: TGTGTCAGCCTTCTAGCGGGGGGAGAGACCCAGTACTTC. Protein sequence: CVSLLAGGETQYF.

In DNA, the CDR3 is TGTGCCAGCAGTTACCAGGGGGCGAACTACAATGAGCAGTTCTTC. Encoded protein: CASSYQGANYNEQFF. V usage is TRBV27 and J usage is TRBJ2-1; 8 positions agree with TRBD1. Trimming at V came to 4 bases and at J to 3 bases, leaving 5 bases not matched to a gene. CDR3 length: 15 amino acids. Germline V gene sequence: CDR1 MNHEY, CDR2 SMNVEV (reference sequence).

The sample holds a few counts of this clonotype. This chain joins TRBV10-3 and TRBJ2-7; TRBD1 matches at 9 bases. The germline V gene encodes CDR1 ENHRY and CDR2 SYGVKD. V lost 4 bases to trimming and J lost 3 bases; unmatched junction nucleotides: 7. The CDR3 extends over 15 amino acids. CDR3 nucleotide sequence: TGTGCCATCAGTGGGGGAGGACAGGGGATCTACGAGCAGTACTTC. The encoded protein is CAISGGGQGIYEQYF.

This clonotype was counted between two and nine times. The gene calls are TRBV5-1 and TRBJ2-7, with 8 bases fitting TRBD1. V shed 2 bases, J shed 2 bases, and the junction held 6 bases outside the gene matches. From germline, CDR1 is SGHRS and CDR2 YFSETQ. CDR3 length: 15 amino acids. In nucleotides, the CDR3 is TGCGCCAGCAGCTTCACCGGGACAGGTCCCTACGAGCAGTACGTC. Residues: CASSFTGTGPYEQYV.

The rearrangement joins TRBV5-1 to TRBJ2-3; TRBD2 matches at 7 bases. The CDR3 has 16 amino acids. V lost 5 bases to trimming and J lost 0 bases; unmatched junction nucleotides: 9. CDR1 is SGHRS and CDR2 is YFSETQ in the germline V gene. The CDR3, as DNA: TGCGCCAGCAGTGCTAGCGGCCTCCCTAGCACAGATACGCAGTATTTT. Protein sequence: CASSASGLPSTDTQYF.

This clonotype was observed at least ten times. The CDR3 spells CASSQVNSPLHF. CDR3 DNA sequence: TGTGCCAGCAGCCAAGTTAATTCACCCCTCCACTTT. This chain joins TRBV4-2 and TRBJ1-6, with no clear D. This CDR3 comprises 12 residues. The germline V gene encodes CDR1 LGHNA and CDR2 YNFKEQ. Trimming removed 1 base at V and 6 bases at J, with 1 base between.